This TCR beta chain originates from a study of T cells in Graves' hyperthyroidism and ophthalmopathy. In germline, CDR1 is PRHDT, CDR2 FYEKMQ (reference sequence). This CDR3 comprises 14 residues. V was shortened by 4 bases and J by 6 bases, with 12 bases between the two germline ends. This clonotype was seen a handful of times. RNA transcripts were the template for amplifying TCR beta CDR3 regions. Using the HTBI primer set, a first-round RT-PCR was run on the TCR CDR3. Each CDR3 protein is one row after TCRdb ran MiXCR on the multiplex PCR reads. The data contain approximately 410,000 distinct CDR3 sequences, under 15% of them singletons.

The genes are TRBV13 and TRBJ2-2; D gene ambiguous. The source is a man younger than 35 with Graves' ophthalmopathy. The sequenced sample was blood. The CDR3 coding sequence is TGTGCCAGCAGCTATGGAACAGCCCCCGGGGAGCTGTTTTTT. The encoded protein is CASSYGTAPGELFF.